The clone carrying this TCR beta chain is identified as medium-sized from frequency. Its specificity is not known. The PCR was carried out with 60 Vbeta primers and 13 Jbeta primers. Clones were read by immunoSEQ multiplex PCR, and TCRdb kept only the in-frame ones, dropping some. The specimen's table records 65,000 to 95,000 clones. This entry comes from a study of cytomegalovirus exposure and HLA in healthy donors. Study in general: Early release data held 75 million to 90 million unique TCRs from HLA-typed donors. Study-wide points: Later analysis demonstrated an association between a missense DCLRE1C variant and TCR beta V- and J-gene trimming. Later findings reportedly placed an Asian-associated ancestry cluster below the approximately 670-donor mean for N-insertions.

Germline loops: CDR1 SGHDT, CDR2 YYEEEE. There are 12 residues in the CDR3. Deletions cut 4 bases from V and 7 bases from J, with 11 bases between. This TCR was recovered from a man younger than 45 in good health and CMV-seronegative. The sequenced sample was PBMCs. V is TRBV5-6 and J is TRBJ1-1; D ambiguous. This chain's CDR3 is CASSHYGNEAFF. Here the CDR3 DNA reads TGTGCCAGCAGCCACTACGGGAATGAAGCTTTCTTT.